The rows below give T cell receptor beta chains drawn from one sample of a study of cytomegalovirus exposure and HLA in healthy donors. Using immunoSEQ multiplex PCR, the repertoire was profiled, and TCRdb retains in-frame clones only, with some absent. The data hold over 140,000 clones, with around 82% observed a single time. Input material: PBMCs. These receptors came from a man aged 45-65 years in good health and CMV-seronegative. Each CDR3 is given with its conserved first and last residue. The D gene is left open where the match is weak. Clone sizes are given selectively: once, few, many, or a class where the clone is expanded.

V gene: TRBV7-3; J gene: TRBJ1-1; clone size: -; CDR3 length: 14; D gene: -; CDR3 DNA: TGTGCCAGCAGCGCGGCAGGGTTGAACACTGAAGCTTTCTTT; CDR3 protein: CASSAAGLNTEAFF
V gene: TRBV28; J gene: TRBJ2-1; clone size: -; CDR3 length: 14; D gene: -; CDR3 DNA: TGTGCCAGCACCTTAGTGAGCCCCTACAATGAGCAGTTCTTC; CDR3 protein: CASTLVSPYNEQFF
V gene: TRBV29-1; J gene: TRBJ2-7; clone size: -; CDR3 length: 15; D gene: TRBD2; CDR3 DNA: TGCAGCGATTCACTAGCGGGAGGGCCCCGGGACGAGCAGTACTTC; CDR3 protein: CSDSLAGGPRDEQYF
V gene: TRBV30; J gene: TRBJ1-2; clone size: -; CDR3 length: 14; D gene: -; CDR3 DNA: TGTGCCTGGAGTGCCTCGTTAGGGGGCTATGGCTACACCTTC; CDR3 protein: CAWSASLGGYGYTF
V gene: TRBV6-1; J gene: TRBJ1-3; clone size: -; CDR3 length: 14; D gene: -; CDR3 DNA: TGTGCCAGCTTGACTACTCGCTCTGGAAACACCATATATTTT; CDR3 protein: CASLTTRSGNTIYF
V gene: TRBV4-1; J gene: TRBJ2-4; clone size: -; CDR3 length: 19; D gene: TRBD2; CDR3 DNA: TGCGCCAGCAGCCAAGATCCTAGCGGGGACAGTCTAGCCAAAAACATTCAGTACTTC; CDR3 protein: CASSQDPSGDSLAKNIQYF
V gene: TRBV5-4; J gene: TRBJ1-6; clone size: -; CDR3 length: 16; D gene: TRBD1; CDR3 DNA: TGTGCCAGCAGCTCGGAAAAACAGGGGCGGGATTCACCCCTCCACTTT; CDR3 protein: CASSSEKQGRDSPLHF
V gene: TRBV5-6; J gene: TRBJ2-1; clone size: -; CDR3 length: 19; D gene: TRBD1; CDR3 DNA: TGTGCCAGCAGGGGTCCGTCCCGGGACAGGGGGATAGTCCACAATGAGCAGTTCTTC; CDR3 protein: CASRGPSRDRGIVHNEQFF
V gene: TRBV5-6; J gene: TRBJ2-3; clone size: -; CDR3 length: 15; D gene: TRBD2; CDR3 DNA: TGTGCCAGCACCCGGTGGGGGAGGGTGCCAGATACGCAGTATTTT; CDR3 protein: CASTRWGRVPDTQYF
V gene: TRBV6-1; J gene: TRBJ1-1; clone size: -; CDR3 length: 14; D gene: -; CDR3 DNA: TGTGCCAGCACGGCGGTGGGGGGAACCACTGAAGCTTTCTTT; CDR3 protein: CASTAVGGTTEAFF
V gene: TRBV27; J gene: TRBJ2-2; clone size: -; CDR3 length: 15; D gene: TRBD2; CDR3 DNA: TGTGCCAGCAGGAATGGGACTAGTAATCCCGGGGAGCTGTTTTTT; CDR3 protein: CASRNGTSNPGELFF
V gene: TRBV5-1; J gene: TRBJ2-7; clone size: -; CDR3 length: 15; D gene: TRBD2; CDR3 DNA: TGCGCCAGCAGCCCGGGACTAGCGGGTCCCTACGAGCAGTACTTC; CDR3 protein: CASSPGLAGPYEQYF
V gene: TRBV2; J gene: TRBJ2-4; clone size: -; CDR3 length: 14; D gene: -; CDR3 DNA: TGTGCCAGCAGTGAAGCTCGGGGTTCAAACATTCAGTACTTC; CDR3 protein: CASSEARGSNIQYF
V gene: TRBV4-1; J gene: TRBJ1-2; clone size: -; CDR3 length: 16; D gene: -; CDR3 DNA: TGCGCCAGCAGCCAAGAGATAGGACAGAGCAACTATGGCTACACCTTC; CDR3 protein: CASSQEIGQSNYGYTF
V gene: TRBV5-8; J gene: TRBJ2-7; clone size: -; CDR3 length: 16; D gene: TRBD1; CDR3 DNA: TGTGCCAGGGAAAAGATTGGGACAGGGGGCGTTTACGAGCAGTACTTC; CDR3 protein: CAREKIGTGGVYEQYF
V gene: TRBV15; J gene: TRBJ2-2; clone size: -; CDR3 length: 14; D gene: TRBD2; CDR3 DNA: TGTGCCACCACCGGGGGGGCAGGCACCGGGGAGCTGTTTTTT; CDR3 protein: CATTGGAGTGELFF
V gene: TRBV5-6; J gene: TRBJ1-2; clone size: few; CDR3 length: 14; D gene: TRBD1; CDR3 DNA: TGTGCCAGCAGTTTGGACAGGGGGCGGGATGGCTACACCTTC; CDR3 protein: CASSLDRGRDGYTF
V gene: TRBV2; J gene: TRBJ1-4; clone size: few; CDR3 length: 14; D gene: -; CDR3 DNA: TGTGCCAGCAGGAACACAGCAACTAATGAAAAACTGTTTTTT; CDR3 protein: CASRNTATNEKLFF
V gene: TRBV28; J gene: TRBJ2-7; clone size: -; CDR3 length: 15; D gene: -; CDR3 DNA: TGTGCCAGCAGTTTAATCAGAGCGTCTCCCTACGAGCAGTACTTC; CDR3 protein: CASSLIRASPYEQYF
V gene: TRBV19; J gene: TRBJ2-5; clone size: once; CDR3 length: 15; D gene: TRBD2; CDR3 DNA: TGTGCCAGTAGTGCCTTGACCGGGACTAGCGTGACCCAGTACTTC; CDR3 protein: CASSALTGTSVTQYF
V gene: TRBV5-1; J gene: TRBJ1-4; clone size: -; CDR3 length: 13; D gene: -; CDR3 DNA: TGCGCCAGCATGGAGGGACCTAATGAAAAACTGTTTTTT; CDR3 protein: CASMEGPNEKLFF
V gene: TRBV7-6; J gene: TRBJ2-1; clone size: -; CDR3 length: 14; D gene: TRBD1; CDR3 DNA: TGTGCCAGCAGCTTAGCGGGGACAGGGGGCGAGCAGTTCTTC; CDR3 protein: CASSLAGTGGEQFF
V gene: TRBV15; J gene: TRBJ2-7; clone size: once; CDR3 length: 15; D gene: TRBD1; CDR3 DNA: TGTGCCACCAGCAGAGGACAGGGGCCAAACTACGAGCAGTACTTC; CDR3 protein: CATSRGQGPNYEQYF
V gene: TRBV5-1; J gene: TRBJ2-3; clone size: once; CDR3 length: 16; D gene: TRBD2; CDR3 DNA: TGCGCCAGCAGCTTTTCTAGCGGGGGGGCTTCGGATACGCAGTATTTT; CDR3 protein: CASSFSSGGASDTQYF
V gene: TRBV7-9; J gene: TRBJ2-7; clone size: -; CDR3 length: 12; D gene: -; CDR3 DNA: TGTTCCAGCAGCTTAGAATGGGGCTTTCCCCTCTTC; CDR3 protein: CSSSLEWGFPLF
V gene: TRBV5-4; J gene: TRBJ2-7; clone size: -; CDR3 length: 17; D gene: TRBD2; CDR3 DNA: TGTGCCAGCAGCACCGGGACTAGCGGGAGGACCTCCTACGAGCAGTACTTC; CDR3 protein: CASSTGTSGRTSYEQYF
V gene: TRBV5-1; J gene: TRBJ2-1; clone size: -; CDR3 length: 16; D gene: TRBD2; CDR3 DNA: TGCGCCAGCAGCTTGGGACAGCGGGAAAGCTACAATGAGCAGTTCTTC; CDR3 protein: CASSLGQRESYNEQFF
V gene: TRBV7-3; J gene: TRBJ2-1; clone size: -; CDR3 length: 15; D gene: TRBD2; CDR3 DNA: TGTGCCAGCAGCTTCACTAGCGGGAGAGTCTATGAGCAGTTCTTC; CDR3 protein: CASSFTSGRVYEQFF
V gene: TRBV28; J gene: TRBJ2-7; clone size: -; CDR3 length: 13; D gene: -; CDR3 DNA: TGTGCCAGCACGGGTCAGGGCCCCTACGAGCAGTACTTC; CDR3 protein: CASTGQGPYEQYF
V gene: TRBV6-5; J gene: TRBJ1-2; clone size: -; CDR3 length: 13; D gene: -; CDR3 DNA: TGTGCCAGCAGTCGCGACGGGAACTATGGCTACACCTTC; CDR3 protein: CASSRDGNYGYTF
V gene: TRBV5-1; J gene: TRBJ1-2; clone size: -; CDR3 length: 13; D gene: -; CDR3 DNA: TGCGCCAGCAGCCTCGGGGGTTCCGGGGGCTACACCTTC; CDR3 protein: CASSLGGSGGYTF
V gene: TRBV11-2; J gene: TRBJ1-6; clone size: few; CDR3 length: 15; D gene: -; CDR3 DNA: TGTGCCAGCAGCCAGAACAGGGTCCAGGGTTCACCCCTCCACTTT; CDR3 protein: CASSQNRVQGSPLHF
V gene: TRBV28; J gene: TRBJ2-5; clone size: -; CDR3 length: 14; D gene: TRBD1; CDR3 DNA: TGTGCCAGCAGTTCCGGGACAGGGACGGAGACCCAGTACTTC; CDR3 protein: CASSSGTGTETQYF
V gene: TRBV12-5; J gene: TRBJ2-5; clone size: -; CDR3 length: 20; D gene: -; CDR3 DNA: TGTGCTAGTGGTGTTTCGTCGTCTGAGTGGACAGTGAGCAAAGGGGAGACCCAGTACTTC; CDR3 protein: CASGVSSSEWTVSKGETQYF
V gene: TRBV15; J gene: TRBJ2-1; clone size: once; CDR3 length: 15; D gene: -; CDR3 DNA: TGTGCCACCAGCAGTTTAGCGGAGATCTACAATGAGCAGTTCTTC; CDR3 protein: CATSSLAEIYNEQFF
V gene: TRBV4-2; J gene: TRBJ2-5; clone size: few; CDR3 length: 16; D gene: -; CDR3 DNA: TGTGCCAGCAGCCAAGATACCGGACTTATGCAAGAGACCCAGTACTTC; CDR3 protein: CASSQDTGLMQETQYF
V gene: TRBV19; J gene: TRBJ1-2; clone size: -; CDR3 length: 13; D gene: -; CDR3 DNA: TGTGCCAGTAGTATAGGGGCAGGCGAAGGCTACACCTTC; CDR3 protein: CASSIGAGEGYTF
V gene: TRBV5-4; J gene: TRBJ2-7; clone size: -; CDR3 length: 15; D gene: TRBD2; CDR3 DNA: TGTGCCAGCAGCTTTATAGCGGGGGGGCAATACGAGCAGTACTTC; CDR3 protein: CASSFIAGGQYEQYF
V gene: TRBV9; J gene: TRBJ1-5; clone size: -; CDR3 length: 15; D gene: -; CDR3 DNA: TGTGCCAGCAGCGTAGAGGGGTATAGCAATCAGCCCCAGCATTTT; CDR3 protein: CASSVEGYSNQPQHF
V gene: TRBV10-2; J gene: TRBJ1-5; clone size: -; CDR3 length: 15; D gene: TRBD1; CDR3 DNA: TGCGCCAGCAGTGCCGACAGGGTGATTGGGGAGCCCCAGCATTTT; CDR3 protein: CASSADRVIGEPQHF
V gene: TRBV13; J gene: TRBJ2-7; clone size: -; CDR3 length: 14; D gene: TRBD2; CDR3 DNA: TGTGCCAGCAAAACTAGCGGGGAAACCTACGAGCAGTACTTC; CDR3 protein: CASKTSGETYEQYF
V gene: TRBV27; J gene: TRBJ1-1; clone size: few; CDR3 length: 15; D gene: -; CDR3 DNA: TGTGCCAGCAGTTCTGTAGTCGGGGTTGGAACTGAAGCTTTCTTT; CDR3 protein: CASSSVVGVGTEAFF
V gene: TRBV18; J gene: TRBJ2-3; clone size: few; CDR3 length: 14; D gene: TRBD2; CDR3 DNA: TGTGCCAGCTCATGGACTAGCGGGACAGATACGCAGTATTTT; CDR3 protein: CASSWTSGTDTQYF
V gene: TRBV7-3; J gene: TRBJ2-6; clone size: -; CDR3 length: 17; D gene: TRBD1; CDR3 DNA: TGTGCCAGCAGCCTCCTGGGACAGGACTCTGGGGCCAACGTCCTGACTTTC; CDR3 protein: CASSLLGQDSGANVLTF
V gene: TRBV7-2; J gene: TRBJ1-3; clone size: -; CDR3 length: 15; D gene: TRBD1; CDR3 DNA: TGTGCCAGCAGCTGGACAGGGGAATCTGGAAACACCATATATTTT; CDR3 protein: CASSWTGESGNTIYF
V gene: TRBV6-1; J gene: TRBJ1-1; clone size: -; CDR3 length: 14; D gene: TRBD1; CDR3 DNA: TGTGCCAGCAACCTCGACAGGGGGGGCACTGAAGCTTTCTTT; CDR3 protein: CASNLDRGGTEAFF
V gene: TRBV12-5; J gene: TRBJ2-7; clone size: -; CDR3 length: 12; D gene: -; CDR3 DNA: TGTGCTGTCGGGGGGCACTCCTACGAGCAGTACTTC; CDR3 protein: CAVGGHSYEQYF
V gene: TRBV9; J gene: TRBJ1-4; clone size: -; CDR3 length: 15; D gene: -; CDR3 DNA: TGTGCCAGCAGCGTAGCGGCAGGGCCTAATGAAAAACTGTTTTTT; CDR3 protein: CASSVAAGPNEKLFF
V gene: TRBV2; J gene: TRBJ1-1; clone size: -; CDR3 length: 15; D gene: TRBD1; CDR3 DNA: TGTGCCAGCAGTGAGAGTCACAGGGGAGGTACTGAAGCTTTCTTT; CDR3 protein: CASSESHRGGTEAFF
V gene: TRBV19; J gene: TRBJ2-1; clone size: -; CDR3 length: 15; D gene: -; CDR3 DNA: TGTGCCAGTACCCCCGGGGGTCTGTTCTACAATGAGCAGTTCTTC; CDR3 protein: CASTPGGLFYNEQFF
V gene: TRBV27; J gene: TRBJ1-5; clone size: -; CDR3 length: 15; D gene: TRBD1; CDR3 DNA: TGTGCCAGCAGTTTGACAACAGGGGTCAATCAGCCCCAGCATTTT; CDR3 protein: CASSLTTGVNQPQHF
V gene: TRBV2; J gene: TRBJ2-4; clone size: -; CDR3 length: 15; D gene: TRBD2; CDR3 DNA: TGTGCCAGCAGTTTGGGACTAGCTAGCCAAAACATTCAGTACTTC; CDR3 protein: CASSLGLASQNIQYF
V gene: TRBV30; J gene: TRBJ1-4; clone size: -; CDR3 length: 14; D gene: TRBD1; CDR3 DNA: TGTGCCTGGAGTGTACAGGGGCCTAATGAAAAACTGTTTTTT; CDR3 protein: CAWSVQGPNEKLFF
V gene: TRBV13; J gene: TRBJ2-1; clone size: -; CDR3 length: 17; D gene: -; CDR3 DNA: TGTGCCAGCAGCTGGGATACGGTTGGGGGCAAAAACAATGAGCAGTTCTTC; CDR3 protein: CASSWDTVGGKNNEQFF